The subject of this entry is one TCR beta chain. The antigen is unknown. This CDR3 spans 14 amino acids. The germline V gene encodes CDR1 SEHNR and CDR2 FQNEAQ (reference sequence). Primers included in the PCR were 60 Vbeta and 13 Jbeta primers. The table came from immunoSEQ multiplex PCR; TCRdb's copy has only in-frame clones and leaves some out. This table holds 200,000 to 250,000 clones, approximately 84% found once. This record belongs to a study of cytomegalovirus exposure and HLA in healthy donors. Study observations and caveats: Accurate HLA-A and HLA-B prediction from TCR beta sequences was reported for most subjects. Within an earlier analysis, most TCR beta V segments proved productive either about 87% or about 30% of the time.

The sequencing input was PBMCs. The chain is built from TRBV7-9 and TRBJ2-5; TRBD1 is a possible D gene (7 bases). The tail of the sequence fits TRBJ2-7 better, so the J call may be wrong. The sequence came from a woman in her 40s in good health and CMV-seronegative. The CDR3 bases are TGTGCCAGCAGCCCGCGGGACAGAGCCTACGAGCAGTACTTC. Translating gives CASSPRDRAYEQYF.